The 5 T cell receptor beta chains presented below share a single source sample, sequenced in a study of blood T cell repertoires in COVID-19. The protocol was immunoSEQ multiplex PCR, while the TCRdb copy is restricted to in-frame clones and leaves out a portion. This table has about 150,000 clones, more than 80% appearing once. Sequenced material: peripheral blood. These receptors originate from a young man with COVID-19, enrolled during active disease.

This clone is medium-sized within its sample. The V gene is TRBV19, the J gene TRBJ1-2, with D tentatively TRBD1 (5 bases). Germline lookup yields CDR1 LNHDA and CDR2 SQIVND (reference sequence). Deletions cut 3 bases from V and 4 bases from J, with 18 bases between. The CDR3 runs to 16 residues. The CDR3 sequence: CASSISFDSGVYGYTF. The CDR3 nucleotides read TGTGCCAGTAGTATTAGTTTCGACAGTGGAGTCTATGGCTACACCTTC.

V usage is TRBV25-1 and J usage is TRBJ1-5; 8 positions match TRBD1. This CDR3 spans 16 amino acids. Trimming cost V 3 bases and J 1 base; bases outside gene matches: 5. Germline V CDR1 and CDR2: MGHDK, SYGVNS. The CDR3 protein is CASSDRTGMSNQPQHF. DNA of the CDR3: TGTGCCAGCAGTGATAGGACAGGGATGAGCAATCAGCCCCAGCATTTT.

The chain's CDR3 is CATSDPSGQGSTGELFF. The CDR3 DNA sequence: TGTGCCACCAGTGATCCTTCCGGGCAGGGAAGCACCGGGGAGCTGTTTTTT. V usage is TRBV24-1 and J usage is TRBJ2-2; weak D call: TRBD1 (5 bases). The germline V gene has CDR1 KGHDR and CDR2 SFDVKD. Trimming took off 3 bases at V and 4 bases at J, with 17 bases between the two ends. The CDR3 loop spans 17 amino acids.

The chain joins TRBV3-1 (or the pseudogene TRBV3-2) to TRBJ2-7, with 7 bases aligning to TRBD1. CDR3 length: 15 amino acids. The ends lost 4 bases at V and 2 bases at J; junction bases unmatched: 8. The germline V gene encodes CDR1 LGHDT and CDR2 YNNKEL (reference sequence). CDR3 sequence (DNA): TGTGCCAGCAGCCGGGACAGAGCCCGTACCTACGAGCAGTACTTC. This translates into CASSRDRARTYEQYF.

The gene calls are TRBV28 and TRBJ1-3, with D possibly matching TRBD1 (5 bases). Germline assignment: CDR1 MDHEN and CDR2 SYDVKM. The CDR3 spans 15 residues. The V end lost 7 bases, the J end lost 0 bases, and 13 bases lay between the germline ends. The CDR3 DNA reads as TGTGCCAGCACCTTGACAGCAGACTCTGGAAACACCATATATTTT. Its translation: CASTLTADSGNTIYF.